Presented here are 5 T cell receptor beta chains from one specimen sequenced in a study of cytomegalovirus exposure and HLA in healthy donors. PCR amplification relied on 60 Vbeta primers (plus 13 Jbeta primers). The assay was immunoSEQ multiplex PCR, and TCRdb's table has in-frame clones only and misses some. The sample includes around 110,000 clones. Material for sequencing was PBMCs. These receptors all come from a man aged 25-45 years in good health and CMV-seronegative.

The chain recombines TRBV4-2 with TRBJ2-7, with 9 bases fitting TRBD1. Germline CDR1 reads LGHNA; CDR2 reads YNFKEQ. The V and J ends lost 4 bases and 2 bases, in that order; junction bases with no gene match: 3. This CDR3 region has 14 residues. The CDR3 spells CASSRGQGPYEQYF. In DNA form, the CDR3 reads TGTGCCAGCAGCCGAGGACAGGGGCCCTACGAGCAGTACTTC.

V usage is TRBV6-5 and J usage is TRBJ1-1, with 11 bases fitting TRBD1. Germline V gene sequence: CDR1 MNHEY, CDR2 SVGAGI. This CDR3 has 14 amino acids. Trimming took 8 bases from V and 4 from J; bases not matched to a gene: 6. The CDR3 loop reads CASFYGTGGTEAFF. The CDR3 DNA reads TGTGCCAGCTTCTACGGGACAGGGGGCACTGAAGCTTTCTTT.

The chain recombines TRBV27 with TRBJ1-1; maybe TRBD1 (6 bases). The V gene's germline CDR1 is MNHEY and CDR2 SMNVEV (reference sequence). CDR3 length: 14 amino acids. Trimming shortened V by 5 bases and J by 12 bases, and 22 bases separated the two germline ends. The CDR3 nucleotides read TGTGCCAGCAGTAGATCGGGGGGGCGTAGTATAACTTTCTTT. Amino acids: CASSRSGGRSITFF.

The genes are TRBV5-4 and TRBJ2-1; D possibly corresponds to TRBD1 (6 bases). Deletions cut 3 bases from V and 7 bases from J, with 14 bases between. Germline V lookup: CDR1 SGHNT, CDR2 YYREEE (reference sequence). This CDR3 is built from 14 residues. CDR3 in DNA: TGTGCCAGCAGCTCGGGCGAAGGGGGAAATGAGCAGTTCTTC. Amino acid sequence: CASSSGEGGNEQFF. Complete variable domain (other parts from reference TRBV5-4 and TRBJ2-1): ETGVTQSPTHLIKTRGQQVTLRCSSQSGHNTVSWYQQALGQGPQFIFQYYREEENGRGNFPPRFSGLQFPNYSSELNVNALELDDSALYLCASSSGEGGNEQFFGPGTRLTVL.

The chain combines TRBV6-5 with TRBJ1-1; possible D gene TRBD1, 6 bases. Germline V CDR1 and CDR2: MNHEY, SVGAGI. V dropped 5 bases and J dropped 1 base, with 14 bases sitting between them. The length of the CDR3 is 15 residues. This CDR3 reads CASSNQDSQNTEAFF. The CDR3 nucleotides read TGTGCCAGCAGTAACCAGGACAGCCAGAACACTGAAGCTTTCTTT.